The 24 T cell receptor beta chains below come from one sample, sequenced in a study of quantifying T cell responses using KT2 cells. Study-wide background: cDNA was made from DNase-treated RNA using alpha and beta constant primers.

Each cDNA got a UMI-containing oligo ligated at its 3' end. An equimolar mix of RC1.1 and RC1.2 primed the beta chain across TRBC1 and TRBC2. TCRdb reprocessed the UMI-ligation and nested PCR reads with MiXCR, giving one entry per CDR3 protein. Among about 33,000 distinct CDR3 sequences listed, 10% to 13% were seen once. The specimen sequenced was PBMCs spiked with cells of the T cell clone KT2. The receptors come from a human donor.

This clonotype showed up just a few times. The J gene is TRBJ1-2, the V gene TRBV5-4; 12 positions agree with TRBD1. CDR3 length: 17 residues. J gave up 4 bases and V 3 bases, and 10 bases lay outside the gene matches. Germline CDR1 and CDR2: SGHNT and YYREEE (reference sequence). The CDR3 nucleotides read TGTGCCAGCAGCTCCCGGGACAGGGGGCAGATTGGCTATGGCTACACCTTC. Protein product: CASSSRDRGQIGYGYTF.

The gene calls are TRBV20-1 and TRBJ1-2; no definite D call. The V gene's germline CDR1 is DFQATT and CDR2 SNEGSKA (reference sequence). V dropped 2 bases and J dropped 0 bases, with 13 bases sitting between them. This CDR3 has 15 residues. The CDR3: CSARTRRQTNYGYTF. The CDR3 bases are TGCAGTGCTAGAACCCGACGGCAGACTAACTATGGCTACACCTTC.

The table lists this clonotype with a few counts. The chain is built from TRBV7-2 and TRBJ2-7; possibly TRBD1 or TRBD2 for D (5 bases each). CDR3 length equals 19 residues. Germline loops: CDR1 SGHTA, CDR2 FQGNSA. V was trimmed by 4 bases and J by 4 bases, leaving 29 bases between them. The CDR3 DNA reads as TGTGCCAGCAGCTATATTAGGGGAACGTTCGGGACGGAGGCTTACGAGCAGTACTTC. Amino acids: CASSYIRGTFGTEAYEQYF.

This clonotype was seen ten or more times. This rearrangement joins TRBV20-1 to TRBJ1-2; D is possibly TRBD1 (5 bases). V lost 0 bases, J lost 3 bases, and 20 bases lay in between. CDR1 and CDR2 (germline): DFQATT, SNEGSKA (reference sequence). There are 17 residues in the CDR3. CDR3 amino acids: CSARDLLWGRMDYGYTF. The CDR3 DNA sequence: TGCAGTGCTAGAGATCTCCTATGGGGCCGGATGGACTATGGCTACACCTTC.

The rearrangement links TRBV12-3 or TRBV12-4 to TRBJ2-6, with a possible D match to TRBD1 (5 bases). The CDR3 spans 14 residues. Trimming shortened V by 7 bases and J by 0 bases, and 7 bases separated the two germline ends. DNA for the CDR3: TGTGCCAGCAACCAGGGCTCTGGGGCCAACGTCCTGACTTTC. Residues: CASNQGSGANVLTF.

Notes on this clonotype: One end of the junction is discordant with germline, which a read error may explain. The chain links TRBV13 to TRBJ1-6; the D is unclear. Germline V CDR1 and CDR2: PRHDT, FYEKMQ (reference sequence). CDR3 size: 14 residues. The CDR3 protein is CASSLRELNSPLNF. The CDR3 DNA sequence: TGTGCCAGCAGCCTCCGGGAACTTAATTCACCCCTCAACTTT. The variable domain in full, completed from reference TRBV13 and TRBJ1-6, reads AAGVIQSPRHLIKEKRETATLKCYPIPRHDTVYWYQQGPGQDPQFLISFYEKMQSDKGSIPDRFSAQQFSDYHSELNMSSLELGDSALYFCASSLRELNSPLNFGNGTRLTVT.

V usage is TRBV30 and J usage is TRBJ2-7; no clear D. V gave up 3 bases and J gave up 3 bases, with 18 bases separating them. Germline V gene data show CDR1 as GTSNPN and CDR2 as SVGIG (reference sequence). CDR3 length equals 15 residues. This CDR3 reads CAWREGREQIYEQYF. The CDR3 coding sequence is TGTGCCTGGAGGGAAGGCCGTGAGCAAATCTACGAGCAGTACTTC.

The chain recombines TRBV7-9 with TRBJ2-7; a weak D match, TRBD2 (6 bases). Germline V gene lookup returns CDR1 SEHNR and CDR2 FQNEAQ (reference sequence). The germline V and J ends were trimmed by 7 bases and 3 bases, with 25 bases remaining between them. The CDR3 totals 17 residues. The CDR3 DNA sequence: TGTGCCAGCATCTCCGCGGGACCCACCCCGGTGAGCTACGAGCAGTACTTC. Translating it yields CASISAGPTPVSYEQYF.

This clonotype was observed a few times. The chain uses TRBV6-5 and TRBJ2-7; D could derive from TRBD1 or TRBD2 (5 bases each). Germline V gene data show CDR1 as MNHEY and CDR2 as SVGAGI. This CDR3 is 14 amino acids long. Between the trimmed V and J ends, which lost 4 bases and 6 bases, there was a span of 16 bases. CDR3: CASSSGTTYSEQYF. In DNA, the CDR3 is TGTGCCAGCAGTTCCGGGACGACTTACTCCGAGCAGTACTTC.

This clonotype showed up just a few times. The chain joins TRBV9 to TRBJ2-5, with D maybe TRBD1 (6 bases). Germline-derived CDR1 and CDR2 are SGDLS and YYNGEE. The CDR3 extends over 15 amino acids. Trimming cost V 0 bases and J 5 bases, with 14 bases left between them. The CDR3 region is CASSVDGGPGETQYF. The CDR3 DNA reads TGTGCCAGCAGCGTAGATGGGGGCCCGGGGGAGACCCAGTACTTC.

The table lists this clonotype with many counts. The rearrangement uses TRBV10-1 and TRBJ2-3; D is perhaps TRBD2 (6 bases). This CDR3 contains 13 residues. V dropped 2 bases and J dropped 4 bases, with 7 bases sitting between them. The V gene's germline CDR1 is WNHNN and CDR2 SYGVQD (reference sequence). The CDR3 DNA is TGCGCCAGCAGTGAGGCGGGATCAGATACGCAGTATTTT. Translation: CASSEAGSDTQYF.

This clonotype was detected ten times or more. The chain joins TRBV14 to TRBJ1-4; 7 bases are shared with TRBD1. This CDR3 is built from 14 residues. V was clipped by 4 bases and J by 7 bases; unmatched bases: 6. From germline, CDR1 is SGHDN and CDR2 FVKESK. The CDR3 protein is CASSLIGDSEKLFF. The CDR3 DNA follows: TGTGCCAGCAGCCTAATCGGGGACAGTGAAAAACTGTTTTTT.

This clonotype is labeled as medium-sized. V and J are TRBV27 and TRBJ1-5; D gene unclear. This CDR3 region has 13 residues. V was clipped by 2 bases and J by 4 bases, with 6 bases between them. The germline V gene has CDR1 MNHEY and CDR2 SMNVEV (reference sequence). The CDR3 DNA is TGTGCCAGCAGTTTAGGCAAGAATCAGCCCCAGCATTTT. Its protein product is CASSLGKNQPQHF.

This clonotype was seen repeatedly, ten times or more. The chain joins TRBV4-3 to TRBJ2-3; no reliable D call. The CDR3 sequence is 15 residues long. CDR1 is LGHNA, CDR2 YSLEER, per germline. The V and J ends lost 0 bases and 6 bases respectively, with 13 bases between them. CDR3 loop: CASSQDRVATDTQYF. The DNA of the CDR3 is TGCGCCAGCAGCCAAGATCGAGTAGCCACTGATACGCAGTATTTT.

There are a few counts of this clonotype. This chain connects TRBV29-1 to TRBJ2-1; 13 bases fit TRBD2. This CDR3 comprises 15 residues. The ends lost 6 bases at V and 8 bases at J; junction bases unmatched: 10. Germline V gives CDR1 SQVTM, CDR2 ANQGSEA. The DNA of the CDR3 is TGCAGCGTAGGACTAGCGGGAGCTCTCTTGGATGAGCAGTTCTTC. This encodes CSVGLAGALLDEQFF.

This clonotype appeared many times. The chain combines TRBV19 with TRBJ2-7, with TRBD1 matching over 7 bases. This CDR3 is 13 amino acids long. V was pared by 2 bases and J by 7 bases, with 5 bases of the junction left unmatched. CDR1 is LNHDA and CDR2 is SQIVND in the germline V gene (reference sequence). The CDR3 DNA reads TGTGCCAGTAGTATAACCTCAGGGGGAGAGCAGTACTTC. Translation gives CASSITSGGEQYF.

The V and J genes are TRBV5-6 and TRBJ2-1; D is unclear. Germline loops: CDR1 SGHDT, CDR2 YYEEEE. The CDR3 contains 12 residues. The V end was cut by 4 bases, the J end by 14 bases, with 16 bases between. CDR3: CASSLITDPKFF. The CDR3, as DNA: TGTGCCAGCAGCCTAATTACGGACCCTAAGTTCTTC.

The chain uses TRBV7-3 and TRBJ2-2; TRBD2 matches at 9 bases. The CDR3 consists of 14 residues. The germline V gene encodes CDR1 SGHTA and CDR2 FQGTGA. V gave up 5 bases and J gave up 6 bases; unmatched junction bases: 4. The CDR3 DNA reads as TGTGCCAGCAGCAGGGGACTAGCATCCGGGGAGCTGTTTTTT. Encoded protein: CASSRGLASGELFF.

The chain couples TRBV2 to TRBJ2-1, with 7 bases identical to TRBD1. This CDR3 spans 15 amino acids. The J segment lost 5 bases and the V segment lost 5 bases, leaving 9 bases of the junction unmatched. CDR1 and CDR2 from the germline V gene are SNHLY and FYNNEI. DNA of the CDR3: TGTGCCAGCAGTCTACAGGGGACGGGCAACAATGAGCAGTTCTTC. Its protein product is CASSLQGTGNNEQFF.

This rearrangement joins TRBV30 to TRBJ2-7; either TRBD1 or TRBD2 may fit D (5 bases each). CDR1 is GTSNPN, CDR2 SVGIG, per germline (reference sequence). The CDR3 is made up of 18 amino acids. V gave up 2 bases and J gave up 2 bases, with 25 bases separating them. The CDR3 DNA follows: TGTGCCTGGAGTTCCTTAGGCTCAGGGACCCGACGCACCTACGAGCAGTACTTC. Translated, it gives CAWSSLGSGTRRTYEQYF.

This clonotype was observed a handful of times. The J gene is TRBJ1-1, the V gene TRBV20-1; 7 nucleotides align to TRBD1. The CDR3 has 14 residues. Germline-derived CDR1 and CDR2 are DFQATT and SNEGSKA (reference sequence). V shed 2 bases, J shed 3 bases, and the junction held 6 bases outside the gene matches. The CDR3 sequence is CSARSLDRDTEAFF. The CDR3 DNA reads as TGCAGTGCTAGATCCCTTGACAGGGACACTGAAGCTTTCTTT.

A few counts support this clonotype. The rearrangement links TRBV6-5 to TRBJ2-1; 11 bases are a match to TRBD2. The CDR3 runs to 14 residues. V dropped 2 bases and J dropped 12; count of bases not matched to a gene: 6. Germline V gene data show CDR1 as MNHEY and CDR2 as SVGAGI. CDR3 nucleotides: TGTGCCAGCAGTTACCGTAGCGGGGGGGCCGGGCAGTTCTTC. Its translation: CASSYRSGGAGQFF.

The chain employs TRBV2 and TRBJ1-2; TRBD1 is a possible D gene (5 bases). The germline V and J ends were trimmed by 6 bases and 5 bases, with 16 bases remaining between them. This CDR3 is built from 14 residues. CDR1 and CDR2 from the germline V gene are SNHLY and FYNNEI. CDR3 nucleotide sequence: TGTGCCAGCAGGGGAGCGACAGAAAAGTATGGCTACACCTTC. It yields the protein CASRGATEKYGYTF. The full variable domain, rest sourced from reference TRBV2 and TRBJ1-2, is EPEVTQTPSHQVTQMGQEVILRCVPISNHLYFYWYRQILGQKVEFLVSFYNNEISEKSEIFDDQFSVERPDGSNFTLKIRSTKLEDSAMYFCASRGATEKYGYTFGSGTRLTVV.

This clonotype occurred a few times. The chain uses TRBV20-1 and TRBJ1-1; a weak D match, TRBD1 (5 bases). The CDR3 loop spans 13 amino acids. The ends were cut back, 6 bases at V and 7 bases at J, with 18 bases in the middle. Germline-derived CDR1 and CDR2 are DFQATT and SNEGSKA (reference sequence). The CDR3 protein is CSAGGREWGEAFF. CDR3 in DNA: TGCAGTGCCGGGGGAAGGGAGTGGGGTGAAGCTTTCTTT.